This T cell receptor beta chain was observed in a study of response to subunit inactivated influenza vaccine. The study, taken as a whole, reports: Each seasonal influenza vaccination, the authors suggested, recruits few new T cells.

TCRdb reprocessed the RT-PCR reads with MiXCR, giving one entry per CDR3 protein. The table includes over 400,000 distinct CDR3 sequences, approximately 11% detected once. The CDR3 has 11 residues. With V trimmed by 7 bases and J by 12 bases, 8 bases remained unmatched. A remark on this clonotype: Its specificity is not known.

V is TRBV12-3 or TRBV12-4 and J is TRBJ1-2, with 7 bases that match TRBD1. This sequence originates from a man aged 50 to 60 who received an inactivated influenza vaccine. Sequencing was performed on PBMCs from blood, taken about 40 days after vaccination. CDR3 nucleotide sequence: TGTGCCAGCACCTGGGGAGGGGGCCACACCTTC. Amino acids: CASTWGGGHTF.